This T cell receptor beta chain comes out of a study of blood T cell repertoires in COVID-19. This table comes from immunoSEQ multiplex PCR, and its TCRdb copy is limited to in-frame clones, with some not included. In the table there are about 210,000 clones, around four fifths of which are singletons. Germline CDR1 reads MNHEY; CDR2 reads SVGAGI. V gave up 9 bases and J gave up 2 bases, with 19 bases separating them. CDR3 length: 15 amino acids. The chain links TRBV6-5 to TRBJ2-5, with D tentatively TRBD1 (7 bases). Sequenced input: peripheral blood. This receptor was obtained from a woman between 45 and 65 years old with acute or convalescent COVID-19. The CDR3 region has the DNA TGTGCCAGTCACCCAAACTCAGGGGGGCAAGAGACCCAGTACTTC. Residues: CASHPNSGGQETQYF.